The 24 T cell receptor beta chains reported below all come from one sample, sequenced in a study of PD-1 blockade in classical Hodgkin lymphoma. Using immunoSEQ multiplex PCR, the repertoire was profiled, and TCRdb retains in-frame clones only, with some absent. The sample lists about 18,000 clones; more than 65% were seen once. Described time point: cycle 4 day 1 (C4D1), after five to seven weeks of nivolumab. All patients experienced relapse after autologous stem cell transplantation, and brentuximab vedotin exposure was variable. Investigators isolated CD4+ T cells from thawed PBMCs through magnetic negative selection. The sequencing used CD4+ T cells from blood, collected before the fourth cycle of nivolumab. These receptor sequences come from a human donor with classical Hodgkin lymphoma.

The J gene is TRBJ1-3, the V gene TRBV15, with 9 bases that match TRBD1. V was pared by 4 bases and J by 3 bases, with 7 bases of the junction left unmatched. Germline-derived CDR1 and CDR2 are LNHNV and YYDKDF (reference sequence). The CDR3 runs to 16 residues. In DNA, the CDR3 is TGTGCCACCAGCACCCGGACAGGGGCCGTTGGAAACACCATATATTTT. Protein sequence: CATSTRTGAVGNTIYF.

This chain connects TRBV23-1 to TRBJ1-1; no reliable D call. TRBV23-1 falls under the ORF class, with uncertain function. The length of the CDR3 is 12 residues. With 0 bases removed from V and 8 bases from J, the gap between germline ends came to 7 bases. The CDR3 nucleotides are TGCGCCAGCAGTCAATCGGGCGTGGAAGCTTTCTTT. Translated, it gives CASSQSGVEAFF.

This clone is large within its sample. The CDR3 is CASSPGQGNSPLHF. As DNA, the CDR3 is TGCGCCAGCAGCCCGGGACAGGGGAATTCACCCCTCCACTTT. The chain couples TRBV5-1 to TRBJ1-6; 10 positions match TRBD1. CDR3 length: 14 amino acids. The junction had 2 bases not matched to a gene; V was cut back by 4 bases and J by 7 bases. Per germline, CDR1 SGHRS and CDR2 YFSETQ.

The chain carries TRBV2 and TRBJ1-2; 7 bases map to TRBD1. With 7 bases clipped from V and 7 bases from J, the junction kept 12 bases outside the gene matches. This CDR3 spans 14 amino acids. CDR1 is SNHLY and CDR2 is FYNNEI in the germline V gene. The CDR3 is CASTLRQGSSGYTF. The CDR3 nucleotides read TGTGCCAGCACCTTGAGACAGGGATCGTCTGGCTACACCTTC.

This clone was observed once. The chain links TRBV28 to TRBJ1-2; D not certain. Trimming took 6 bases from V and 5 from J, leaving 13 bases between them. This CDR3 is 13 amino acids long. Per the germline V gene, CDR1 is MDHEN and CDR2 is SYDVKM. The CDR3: CASSSGLQYGYTF. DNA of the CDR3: TGTGCCAGCAGCTCAGGACTCCAGTATGGCTACACCTTC.

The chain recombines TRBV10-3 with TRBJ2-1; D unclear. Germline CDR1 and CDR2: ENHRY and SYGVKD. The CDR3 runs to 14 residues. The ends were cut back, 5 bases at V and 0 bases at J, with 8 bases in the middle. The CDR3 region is CAISQASSYNEQFF. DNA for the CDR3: TGTGCCATCAGTCAAGCCAGCTCCTACAATGAGCAGTTCTTC.

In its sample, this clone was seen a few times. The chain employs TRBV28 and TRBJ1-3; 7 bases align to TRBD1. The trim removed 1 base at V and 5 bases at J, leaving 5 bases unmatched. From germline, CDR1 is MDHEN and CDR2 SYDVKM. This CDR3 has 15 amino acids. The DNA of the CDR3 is TGTGCCAGCAGTTTATTCTCGGGACAGAGAAACACCATATATTTT. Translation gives CASSLFSGQRNTIYF.

The CDR3 DNA follows: TGCGCCAGCAGCATGGAGGGGCTCAGAGCAGATACGCAGTATTTT. Amino acid sequence: CASSMEGLRADTQYF. The V call is TRBV5-1, the J call TRBJ2-3; D might be TRBD2 (6 bases). The V gene lost 4 bases and the J gene lost 4 bases, with 16 bases spanning the gap. Germline V gene sequence: CDR1 SGHRS, CDR2 YFSETQ. This CDR3 region has 15 residues.

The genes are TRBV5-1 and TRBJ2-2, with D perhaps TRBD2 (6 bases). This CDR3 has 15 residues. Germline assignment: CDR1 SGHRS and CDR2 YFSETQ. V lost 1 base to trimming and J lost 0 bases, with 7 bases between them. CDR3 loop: CASSLSGANTGELFF. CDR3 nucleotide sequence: TGCGCCAGCAGCTTGTCGGGGGCGAACACCGGGGAGCTGTTTTTT.

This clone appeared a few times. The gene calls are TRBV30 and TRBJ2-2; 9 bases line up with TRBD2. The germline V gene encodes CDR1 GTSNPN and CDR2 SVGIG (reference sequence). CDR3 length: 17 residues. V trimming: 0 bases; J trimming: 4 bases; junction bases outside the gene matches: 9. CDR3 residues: CAWSVKSAGGPTGELFF. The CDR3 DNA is TGTGCCTGGAGTGTAAAGTCTGCGGGGGGGCCCACCGGGGAGCTGTTTTTT.

The CDR3 spells CASSQETAILVGGELFF. In DNA form, the CDR3 reads TGCGCCAGCAGCCAAGAAACGGCAATACTAGTGGGCGGGGAGCTGTTTTTT. This sequence joins TRBV4-3 and TRBJ2-2; tentative D call: TRBD2 (5 bases). The CDR3 is 17 amino acids. Germline V gives CDR1 LGHNA, CDR2 YSLEER. V was clipped by 0 bases and J by 7 bases, with 18 bases between them.

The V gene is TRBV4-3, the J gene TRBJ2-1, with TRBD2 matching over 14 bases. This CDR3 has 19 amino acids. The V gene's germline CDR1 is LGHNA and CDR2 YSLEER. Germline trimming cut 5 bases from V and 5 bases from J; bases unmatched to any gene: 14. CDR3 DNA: TGCGCCAGCAGCGCCGACCACGGACTAGCGGGAGGTAGGCACAATGAGCAGTTCTTC. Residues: CASSADHGLAGGRHNEQFF.

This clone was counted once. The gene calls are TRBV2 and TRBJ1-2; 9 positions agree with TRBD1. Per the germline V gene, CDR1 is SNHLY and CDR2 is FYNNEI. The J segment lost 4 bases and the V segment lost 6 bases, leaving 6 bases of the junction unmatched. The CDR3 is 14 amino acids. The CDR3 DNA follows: TGTGCCAGCAGAGCTGGGACAGGGACCTATGGCTACACCTTC. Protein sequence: CASRAGTGTYGYTF.

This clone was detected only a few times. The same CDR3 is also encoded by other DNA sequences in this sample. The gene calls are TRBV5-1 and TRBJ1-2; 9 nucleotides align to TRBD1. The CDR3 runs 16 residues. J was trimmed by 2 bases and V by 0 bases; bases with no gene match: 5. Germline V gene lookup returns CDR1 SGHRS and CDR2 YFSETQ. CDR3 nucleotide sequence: TGCGCCAGCAGCTTGGCGCGACAGGGGGACAACTATGGCTACACCTTC. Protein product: CASSLARQGDNYGYTF. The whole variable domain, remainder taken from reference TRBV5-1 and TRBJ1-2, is KAGVTQTPRYLIKTRGQQVTLSCSPISGHRSVSWYQQTPGQGLQFLFEYFSETQRNKGNFPGRFSGRQFSNSRSEMNVSTLELGDSALYLCASSLARQGDNYGYTFGSGTRLTVV.

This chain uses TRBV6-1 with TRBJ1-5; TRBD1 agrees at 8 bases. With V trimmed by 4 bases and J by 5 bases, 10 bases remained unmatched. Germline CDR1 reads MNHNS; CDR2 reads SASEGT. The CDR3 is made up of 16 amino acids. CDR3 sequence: CASSAPIRGPDQPQHF. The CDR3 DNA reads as TGTGCCAGCAGTGCCCCCATCAGGGGGCCGGATCAGCCCCAGCATTTT.

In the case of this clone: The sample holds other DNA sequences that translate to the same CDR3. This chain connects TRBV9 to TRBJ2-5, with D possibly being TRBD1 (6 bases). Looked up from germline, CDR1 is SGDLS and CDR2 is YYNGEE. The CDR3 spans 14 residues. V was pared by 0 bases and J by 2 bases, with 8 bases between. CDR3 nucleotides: TGTGCCAGCAGCGTAGAGGGGGTTCAAGAGACCCAGTACTTC. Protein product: CASSVEGVQETQYF.

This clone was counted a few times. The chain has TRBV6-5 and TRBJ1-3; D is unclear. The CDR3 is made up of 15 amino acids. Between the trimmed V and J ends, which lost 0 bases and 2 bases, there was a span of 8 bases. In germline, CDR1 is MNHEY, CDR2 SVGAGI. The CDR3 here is CASSYSGRPGNTIYF. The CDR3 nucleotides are TGTGCCAGCAGTTACTCCGGTAGACCTGGAAACACCATATATTTT.

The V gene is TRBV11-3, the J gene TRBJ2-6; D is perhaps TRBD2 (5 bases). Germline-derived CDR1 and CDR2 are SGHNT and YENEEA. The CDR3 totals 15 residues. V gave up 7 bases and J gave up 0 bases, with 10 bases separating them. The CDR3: CASTPGISGANVLTF. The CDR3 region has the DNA TGTGCCAGCACCCCCGGGATCTCTGGGGCCAACGTCCTGACTTTC.

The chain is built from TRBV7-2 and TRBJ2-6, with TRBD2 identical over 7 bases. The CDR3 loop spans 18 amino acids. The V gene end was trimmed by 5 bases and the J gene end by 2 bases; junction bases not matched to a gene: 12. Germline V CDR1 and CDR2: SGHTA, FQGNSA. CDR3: CASSPQSGGGTGANVLTF. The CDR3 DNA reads TGTGCCAGCAGCCCACAGTCGGGCGGGGGTACTGGGGCCAACGTCCTGACTTTC.

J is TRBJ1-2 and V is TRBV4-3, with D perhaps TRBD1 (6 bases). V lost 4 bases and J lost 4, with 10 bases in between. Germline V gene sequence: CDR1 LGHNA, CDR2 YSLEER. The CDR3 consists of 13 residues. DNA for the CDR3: TGCGCCAGCAGCCTCGGACAGAGCTATGGCTACACCTTC. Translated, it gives CASSLGQSYGYTF.

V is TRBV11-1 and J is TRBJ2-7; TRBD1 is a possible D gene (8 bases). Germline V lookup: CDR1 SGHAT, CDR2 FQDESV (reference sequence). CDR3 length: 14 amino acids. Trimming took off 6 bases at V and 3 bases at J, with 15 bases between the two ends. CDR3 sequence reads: CASRGGTGDYEQYF. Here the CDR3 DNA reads TGTGCCAGCAGGGGGGGGACAGGAGACTACGAGCAGTACTTC.

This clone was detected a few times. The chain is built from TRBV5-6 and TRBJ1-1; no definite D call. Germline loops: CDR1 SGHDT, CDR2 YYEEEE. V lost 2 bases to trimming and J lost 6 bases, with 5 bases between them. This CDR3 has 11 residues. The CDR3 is CASSFFAEAFF. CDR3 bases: TGTGCCAGCAGCTTCTTTGCTGAAGCTTTCTTT.

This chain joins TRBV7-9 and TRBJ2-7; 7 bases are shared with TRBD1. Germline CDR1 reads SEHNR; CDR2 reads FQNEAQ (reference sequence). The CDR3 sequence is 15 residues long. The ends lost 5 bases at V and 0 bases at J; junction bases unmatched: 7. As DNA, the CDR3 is TGTGCCAGCAGCGATCCGGGACAGCTCTCCTACGAGCAGTACTTC. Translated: CASSDPGQLSYEQYF.

DNA for the CDR3: TGCGCCAGCAGCAAAGACAGCACAAACACTGAAGCTTTCTTT. It codes for CASSKDSTNTEAFF. The J gene is TRBJ1-1, the V gene TRBV5-1; D is perhaps TRBD1 (5 bases). This CDR3 has 14 amino acids. Germline CDR1 SGHRS, CDR2 YFSETQ. Trimming pared 4 bases from V and 2 bases from J, leaving 12 bases between.